This entry describes one T cell receptor (beta chain). These data come from a study of patients and donors after allogeneic stem cell transplantation. V was pared by 1 base and J by 8 bases, with 12 bases between. CDR1 is MDHEN and CDR2 is SYDVKM in the germline V gene. CDR3 size: 15 residues. MiXCR, applied by TCRdb to the RT-PCR reads, yields one record per CDR3 protein. The table includes over 400,000 distinct CDR3 sequences, about a sixth detected once. The receptor comes from a human donor who was either an allogeneic HSCT recipient or a stem cell or donor lymphocyte infusion donor (not recorded which). It is not recorded whose cells these are; they may come from a transplant donor. The chain recombines TRBV28 with TRBJ1-6; no reliable D call. Material for sequencing was blood, either unsorted or a sorted T cell fraction (not recorded which). Here the CDR3 reads CASSLFRGLYSPLHF. CDR3 DNA sequence: TGTGCCAGCAGTTTATTCCGGGGTTTGTATTCACCCCTCCACTTT. Variable domain in full (rest from reference TRBV28 and TRBJ1-6): DVKVTQSSRYLVKRTGEKVFLECVQDMDHENMFWYRQDPGLGLRLIYFSYDVKMKEKGDIPEGYSVSREKKERFSLILESASTNQTSMYLCASSLFRGLYSPLHFGNGTRLTVT.